Below, one TCR beta chain is given with its context. The target antigen is unknown. The data were obtained in a study of cytomegalovirus exposure and HLA in healthy donors. Study information: Within an early data release were about 90 million unique TCRs drawn from HLA-typed donors.

Study-level points and caveats: Later analysis identified about 18,000 TCR beta sequences associated with HLA alleles, using a false discovery rate threshold of 0.05.

Both 60 Vbeta primers and 13 Jbeta primers went into the PCR. The method was immunoSEQ multiplex PCR; TCRdb's version includes in-frame clones alone and lacks a portion of them. The data show around 65,000 clones, about four fifths seen once. The source material was PBMCs. This receptor was obtained from a woman aged 25 to 45 in good health and CMV-seronegative.

The CDR3 nucleotides read TGTGCCAGCAGAGACTTACAGGGGAAGAACACCATATATTTT. Translated: CASRDLQGKNTIYF. The chain carries TRBV25-1 and TRBJ1-3; 7 bases are a match to TRBD1. Trimming took 6 bases from V and 7 from J; bases not matched to a gene: 9. There are 14 residues in the CDR3. Germline V CDR1 and CDR2: MGHDK, SYGVNS. Full variable domain (remainder filled in from reference TRBV25-1 and TRBJ1-3): EADIYQTPRYLVIGTGKKITLECSQTMGHDKMYWYQQDPGMELHLIHYSYGVNSTEKGDLSSESTVSRIRTEHFPLTLESARPSHTSQYLCASRDLQGKNTIYFGEGSWLTVV.